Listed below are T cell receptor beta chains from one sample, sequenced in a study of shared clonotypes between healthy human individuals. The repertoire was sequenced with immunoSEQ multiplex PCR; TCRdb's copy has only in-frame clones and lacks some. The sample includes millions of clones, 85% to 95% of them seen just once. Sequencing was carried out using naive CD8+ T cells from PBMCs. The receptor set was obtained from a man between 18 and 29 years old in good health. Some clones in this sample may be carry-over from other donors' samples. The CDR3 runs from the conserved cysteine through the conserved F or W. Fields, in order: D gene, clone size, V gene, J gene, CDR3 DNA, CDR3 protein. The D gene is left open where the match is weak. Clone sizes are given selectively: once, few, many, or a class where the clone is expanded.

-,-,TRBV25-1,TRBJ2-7,TGTGCCAGCAGTGAATGGCGGGGGCTCGACGAGCAGTACTTC,CASSEWRGLDEQYF
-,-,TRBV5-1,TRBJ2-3,TGCGCCAGCAGCTCAGGACCAGCACAGTTCACAGATACGCAGTATTTT,CASSSGPAQFTDTQYF
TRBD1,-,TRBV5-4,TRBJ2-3,TGTGCCAGCAGCCTGGGCCGGGACAGGGGGGGTACAGATACGCAGTATTTT,CASSLGRDRGGTDTQYF
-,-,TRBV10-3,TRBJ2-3,TGTGCCATCGGGGGGACCAAACTCACAGATACGCAGTATTTT,CAIGGTKLTDTQYF
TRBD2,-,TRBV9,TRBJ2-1,TGTGCCAGCAGCGCTCCCAAGGGTGGGACTAGCGGGACCTACAATGAGCAGTTCTTC,CASSAPKGGTSGTYNEQFF
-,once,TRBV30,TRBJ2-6,TGTGCCTTCACGTCTGGGGCCAACGTCCTGACTTTC,CAFTSGANVLTF
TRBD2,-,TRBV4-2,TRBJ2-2,TGTGCCAGCAGCCAAGATGGGACTAGCAGAACGAACACCGGGGAGCTGTTTTTT,CASSQDGTSRTNTGELFF
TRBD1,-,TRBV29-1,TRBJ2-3,TGCAGCGCCCGCCCGGGACAGTATCTTATCCTGTATTTT,CSARPGQYLILYF
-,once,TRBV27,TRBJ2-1,TGTGCCAGCAGTCCCACCCAGACAGGACTGCTATGGGGGAATGAGCAGTTCTTC,CASSPTQTGLLWGNEQFF
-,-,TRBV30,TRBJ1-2,TGTGCCTGGAGGTCAGGGAACTATGGCTACACCTTC,CAWRSGNYGYTF
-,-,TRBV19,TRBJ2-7,TGTGCCAGTAGTCCCCGTGTGGGGGGCGAGCAGTACTTC,CASSPRVGGEQYF
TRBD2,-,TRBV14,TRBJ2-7,TGTGCCAGCAGCTCAGGGGGCCCGACTAGCGGGAGTGCTACGGACGACGAGCAGTACTTC,CASSSGGPTSGSATDDEQYF
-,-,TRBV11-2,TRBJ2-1,TGTGCCAGCAGCTCCGGCAATGAGCAGTTCTTC,CASSSGNEQFF
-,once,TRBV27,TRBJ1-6,TGTGCCAGCAGTTTAGAGTCAGGGAATTATAATTCACCCCTCCACTTT,CASSLESGNYNSPLHF
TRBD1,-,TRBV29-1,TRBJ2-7,TGCAGCGTCTCCACAGGGGGGATCTCCTACGAGCAGTACTTC,CSVSTGGISYEQYF
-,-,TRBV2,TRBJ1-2,TGTGCTCAGAGAAGTGATGGCTACACCTTC,CAQRSDGYTF
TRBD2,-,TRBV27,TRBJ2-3,TGTGCCAGCAGTGCAACCCTAGCGGGAGGGCCGATCACAGATACGCAGTATTTT,CASSATLAGGPITDTQYF
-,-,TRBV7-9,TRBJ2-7,TGTGCCAGCACCGACGGGGGAGATCAGGAAGAGCAGTACTTC,CASTDGGDQEEQYF
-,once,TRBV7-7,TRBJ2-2,TGTGCCAGCAGCTCCGGGACCGGGGAGCTGTTTTTT,CASSSGTGELFF
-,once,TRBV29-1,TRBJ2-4,TGCAGCGTTTGGAAGGGGTTTAAAAACATTCAGTACTTC,CSVWKGFKNIQYF
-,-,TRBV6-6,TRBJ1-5,TGTGCCAGCAGAGTGAATAGGGGCAATCAGCCCCAGCATTTT,CASRVNRGNQPQHF
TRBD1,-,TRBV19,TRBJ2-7,TGTGCCAGTAGTATCGGGACAGGCCATCCACGGGAGCAGTACTTC,CASSIGTGHPREQYF
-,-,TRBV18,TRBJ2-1,TGTGCCAGCTCACCGAATAAGGAGACTGGCTACAATGAGCAGTTCTTC,CASSPNKETGYNEQFF
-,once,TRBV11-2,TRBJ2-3,TGTGCCAGCAGCCCAAGCCCCGCAGATACGCAGTATTTT,CASSPSPADTQYF
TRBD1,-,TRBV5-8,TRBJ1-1,TGTGCCAGCAGCTTGGGGTGGCAGGGGGTAAACACTGAAGCTTTCTTT,CASSLGWQGVNTEAFF
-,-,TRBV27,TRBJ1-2,TGTGCCAGCAGTTTAGAAGGTTATGGGGTCCCCTATGGCTACACCTTC,CASSLEGYGVPYGYTF